This T cell receptor beta chain derives from a study of a mutant IDH1 vaccine in newly diagnosed glioma. On this clone itself: The antigen is unknown.

The data were produced by immunoSEQ multiplex PCR, yet TCRdb's version contains in-frame clones alone and is incomplete. The sample records over 30,000 clones, around 83% being singletons. General study results and limits: Of all patients, about 94% showed vaccine-induced immune responses.

CDR3 size: 15 residues. Trimming cost V 3 bases and J 2 bases; bases outside gene matches: 6. CDR1 and CDR2 (germline): MNHEY, SVGAGI. Specified time point: week 5, during vaccination. A single vaccine dose contained 300 ug of mutant IDH1 20-mer peptide, and topical imiquimod was used with it. Specimen: PBMCs, collected from a glioma patient whose treatment included an IDH1 peptide vaccine. The sequence was collected from a man aged 30 to 39 with glioma. The gene calls are TRBV6-5 and TRBJ1-1, with 7 bases aligning to TRBD1. The CDR3 spells CASSYSTGLNTEAFF. The CDR3 DNA follows: TGTGCCAGCAGTTATTCGACAGGGTTAAACACTGAAGCTTTCTTT.